The sequence of this T cell receptor beta chain was determined in a study of blood T cell repertoires in COVID-19. Looking at the study overall: T cells, B-cell-depleted T cells, or PBMCs provided the cDNA or gDNA that served as material.

The CDR3 is 14 residues long. Trimming took off 5 bases at V and 3 bases at J, with 14 bases between the two ends. The V gene's germline CDR1 is MNHEY and CDR2 SMNVEV (reference sequence). TCRdb's table, derived via immunoSEQ multiplex PCR, lists solely in-frame clones and lacks some. Of some 150,000 clones listed, about 81% were seen once; the top ten hold 4%. The TCR sequence derives from a woman aged 80 or over with acute or convalescent COVID-19. Sequences were obtained from peripheral blood. The rearrangement joins TRBV27 to TRBJ2-7; the D gene is possibly TRBD1 (6 bases). DNA of the CDR3: TGTGCCAGCAGTCCAACAGGGCGTATCTACGAGCAGTACTTC. This sequence encodes CASSPTGRIYEQYF.